This T cell receptor beta chain is from a study of cytomegalovirus exposure and HLA in healthy donors (dated by TCRdb to about 2017). With respect to the entire study: According to an earlier analysis of 550 to 750 of the donors, roughly 180 million T cells yielded 117 million unique TCR beta sequences and around 280 Gb of sequence data. Along with the approximately 700-subject first cohort, a separate validation cohort of around 120 different subjects was used. Of the roughly 400 genotyped donors, 81% fell in the genetic ancestry cluster associated with self-reported Caucasian donors. Five DR-DQ haplotypes were handled as single units for association and clustering, since linkage in the cohort was strong. To decide whether each TCR beta V gene segment behaved as functional or pseudogenic, an earlier analysis of approximately 590 of the donors relied on high-throughput TCR beta sequencing. In a later genetic analysis, genome-wide SNP genotypes for about three fifths of the roughly 670 donors were used, and that subset was treated as a discovery cohort. Donor age, sex, ethnicity and CMV serostatus were compiled together with the repertoire data. Typing coverage differed by locus: A, B, C, DRB1 and DQB1 were typed in roughly 620-630 donors, DQA1 in about 500, DPA1 in 600 to 610, and DPB1 in just under 490. The later analysis used no new phenotypic data to find candidate immune exposures, relying instead on TCR beta sequences and their occurrence across donors. An early release covering 550 to 650 HLA-typed donors comprised 250 to 350 gigabases of sequencing data and tens of millions of unique TCR sequences. Using immunosequencing, the study profiled T cell repertoires from 500 to 800 subjects and related those repertoires to cytomegalovirus serostatus. The study was designed to test whether signatures of past pathogen exposure could be identified by cataloging public T cell receptors. On average, 235,054 unique TCR beta nucleotide sequences were sequenced per donor among some 420 genotyped donors of the cohort, with 15% to 20% of those sequences being non-productive. A later analysis re-analyzed previously published TCR beta repertoires from 666 donors and added high-resolution HLA genotyping to study TCR occurrence patterns. Class I and class II HLA loci were covered by the typing at four-digit resolution. The study combined high-throughput TCR immunosequencing, statistical association of individual TCRs with disease status, and machine learning to predict cytomegalovirus infection status. Every repertoire in the discovery cohort had been generated on one and the same sequencing platform. The paper as a whole reports these results and caveats: Across donors, most TCR sequences were observed very rarely, whereas some public TCRs were present in many individuals. Assigning TCR associations to individual alleles was difficult when HLA alleles, especially DR and DQ, strongly co-occurred. Compared with the approximately 600-donor mean, donors in an Asian-associated ancestry cluster had fewer N-insertions in productive TCRs, according to a later genetic analysis. The classifier was reported to diagnose cytomegalovirus status with high specificity and sensitivity in both the original cohort and the validation cohort. An association between a missense DCLRE1C variant and V-gene and J-gene trimming of TCR beta chains was found in a later genetic analysis and replicated in an independent cohort. In a later analysis, the rate of TCR association differed among HLA loci, with DRB1 alleles having the most associated TCRs and HLA-C alleles having the fewest. In this cohort, only TCR beta chains were sequenced, and detectable features were limited by the absence of alpha or paired-chain data. Because some donors lacked HLA typing at each locus, the association tests relied only on the typed subset. Some IMGT-functional V segments, including TRBV6-2 and TRBV6-3, could not be distinguished by the 87-base-pair reads and were therefore excluded. Compared with equally common non-associated chains, HLA-associated TCR beta chains in a later analysis were more clonally expanded and had lower generation probabilities. An earlier analysis of around 540 of the donors showed that most TCR beta V segments appeared in productive rearrangements either about 87% or about 30% of the time, which broadly matched IMGT annotations. Correlated functional status among segregating V segments might reflect linkage disequilibrium, but an unknown experimental factor could not be ruled out. In a later analysis, most CMV-associated TCR beta chains were found to appear HLA-restricted, with HLA associations seemingly driven largely by CMV exposure. A group of highly shared sequence variants was considered likely to be a technical artifact of the sequencing pipeline. In vitro tests confirmed that a few of the cytomegalovirus-associated TCR beta chains recognize cytomegalovirus antigens. A further reported finding was that TCR beta sequences accurately predicted the HLA-A and HLA-B alleles for most subjects in the first cohort. The earlier analysis of 587 of the donors excluded some 15 rarely observed V segments, including chromosome 9 orphons, because counts were too low. The only immune exposure information available for the cohort was CMV serostatus. In a later analysis, around 17,000 TCR beta sequences were associated with specific HLA alleles at a false discovery rate of 0.05. It was suggested by the authors that the approach could potentially be generalized to other disease states and immunological phenotypes. A total of fewer than 200 TCR beta chains were listed by the study as associated with cytomegalovirus. Presence/absence analyses assumed roughly uniform sequencing depth across donors, an assumption that may not hold. According to a later analysis, parvovirus B19, influenza, CMV and Epstein-Barr virus appeared linked to several top co-occurrence clusters.

The cohort was made up of approximately 700 healthy bone marrow donors. At the time of sampling, every cohort member was nominally healthy, though immune exposures that went unrecorded were likely present. The donor tested CMV seropositive and was one of the 289 seropositive cohort members. A peripheral blood sample was collected from each donor, and TCR beta sequencing was performed on peripheral blood mononuclear cells. Genomic DNA extraction from the blood cell samples was performed with the Qiagen DNeasy Blood Extraction Kit. On this clone itself: Its antigen specificity is not known. The sample holds no much larger clone one base away, and base qualities are not on file.

Library preparation employed the immunoSEQ multiplex PCR assay. For the multiplex PCR, a mixture combining 60 forward primers for TCR Vbeta segments and 13 reverse primers for TCR Jbeta segments was used. The CDR3 region of rearranged TCR beta genes was amplified from genomic DNA by a multiplex PCR assay. On the Illumina HiSeq System, the amplified TCR beta libraries were sequenced as 87-base-pair reads. As for how the authors treated the data: A later analysis tallied 75 million to 85 million unique TCR beta chains across the 666 repertoires, and about 10 million of those chains were shared by two or more donors. To remove PCR and sequencing errors, raw reads were error-corrected and collapsed into unique sequences using a nearest-neighbor algorithm that merged closely related sequences. CDR3 sequences were aligned to IMGT reference sequences to assign V, D and J gene segments. Each retained sequence needed at least a six-nucleotide match to both a V gene segment and a J gene segment. Rearrangements were classified as productive when the CDR3 lacked stop codons and remained in frame with V and J, and all other rearrangements were classified as non-productive. Following IMGT convention, CDR3 was defined as the stretch from the second conserved V-encoded cysteine up to the conserved J-encoded phenylalanine. Sequences without an unambiguous match to a single V gene segment were excluded from the earlier analysis of about 600 of the donors. An earlier analysis of some 610 of the donors called V segments functional above 56.7% productive rearrangements and segregating when the between-donor standard deviation exceeded 5%. To diagnose cytomegalovirus status from the catalog of TCR beta chain sequences, a statistical classification framework was built. In a later analysis, V and J genes were assigned by comparing TCR nucleotide sequences against IMGT/GENE-DB human TR gene sequences. In a later analysis, CDR3 sequences and most-parsimonious VDJ recombination scenarios were assigned using the TCRdist pipeline. In a later analysis, every TCR beta chain was defined by the combination of its CDR3 amino acid sequence and its V-gene family, and reads without a unique V-gene family were dropped. In a later analysis, several hundred highly shared, low-generation-probability nucleotide sequences were removed to address suspected cross-contamination and a sequencing artifact. For each public chain, a later analysis derived a clonal expansion index from normalized ranks of inferred template counts within each repertoire. In a later analysis, generation probabilities were computed using a VDJ recombination model fitted to out-of-frame rearrangements, and the results were checked against IGoR. In a later analysis, TCR-TCR, TCR-HLA and TCR-CMV co-occurrence was scored with hypergeometric tests, and a repertoire-size bias correction was applied to TCR pairs. A later analysis estimated false discovery rates by permuting HLA or CMV assignments 20 times. In a later analysis, co-occurring TCRs were grouped using DBSCAN, with TCRdist sequence similarity added in when clustering inside HLA-allele-positive subsets. Repertoires with fewer than 30,000 or more than 120,000 public chains, plus five repertoires with anomalous nucleotide sharing, were excluded from co-occurrence clustering. The immuneACCESS repertoire file appears here via TCRdb, limited to in-frame rearrangements. These files lack a portion of the clones; in checked studies, under half of the deficit traces to unresolved V genes, and the cause of the others is not known. D and trimming come from the DNA, and the V and J calls and clone size come from that table. Counted in this sample were over 150,000 clones; approximately 70% of them appeared once. 5% to 5.5% of the sample is taken by the ten largest.

V loses 6 bases, J loses 4 bases, and the germline ends lie 10 bases apart. The CDR3 covers 12 residues, taking in both the cysteine and the phenylalanine. Only the CDR3 region is kept as DNA, spanning 36 bases read in frame from base 1. The germline V gene provides CDR1 SQVTM and CDR2 ANQGSEA. The sequenced material came from PBMCs. This receptor was obtained from a woman in her late teens or twenties in good health and CMV-seropositive. The chain couples TRBV29-1 to TRBJ2-1; perhaps TRBD2 is the D gene, with 5 bases matching. The CDR3 amino acid sequence is: CSVLGRYNEQFF. At the DNA level, the sequence is TGCAGCGTCCTAGGGAGATACAATGAGCAGTTCTTC.